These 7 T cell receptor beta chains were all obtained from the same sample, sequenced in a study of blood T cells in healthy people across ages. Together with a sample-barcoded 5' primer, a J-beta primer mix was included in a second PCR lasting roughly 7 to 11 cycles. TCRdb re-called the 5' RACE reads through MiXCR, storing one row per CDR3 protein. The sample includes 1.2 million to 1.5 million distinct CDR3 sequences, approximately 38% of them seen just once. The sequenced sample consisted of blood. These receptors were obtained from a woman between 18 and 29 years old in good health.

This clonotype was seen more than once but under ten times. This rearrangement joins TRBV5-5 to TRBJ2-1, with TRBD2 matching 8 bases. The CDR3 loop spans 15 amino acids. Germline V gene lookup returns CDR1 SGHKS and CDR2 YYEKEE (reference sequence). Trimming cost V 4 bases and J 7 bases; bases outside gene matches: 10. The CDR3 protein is CASSPMGAGGNEQFF. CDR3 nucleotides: TGTGCCAGCAGCCCGATGGGGGCGGGAGGAAATGAGCAGTTCTTC.

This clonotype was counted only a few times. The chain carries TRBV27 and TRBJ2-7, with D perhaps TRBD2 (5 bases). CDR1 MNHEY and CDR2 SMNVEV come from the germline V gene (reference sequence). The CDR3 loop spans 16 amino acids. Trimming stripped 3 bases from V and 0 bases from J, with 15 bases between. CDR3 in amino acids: CASSFFPKRFSYEQYF. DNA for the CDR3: TGTGCCAGCAGTTTCTTTCCAAAGCGGTTCTCCTACGAGCAGTACTTC.

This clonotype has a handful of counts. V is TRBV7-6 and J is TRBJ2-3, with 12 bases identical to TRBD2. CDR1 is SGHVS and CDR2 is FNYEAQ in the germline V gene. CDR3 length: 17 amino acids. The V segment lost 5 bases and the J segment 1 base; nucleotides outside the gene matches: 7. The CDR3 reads CASSPLTSGGRTDTQYF. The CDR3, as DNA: TGTGCCAGCAGCCCGCTTACTAGCGGGGGGCGCACAGATACGCAGTATTTT.

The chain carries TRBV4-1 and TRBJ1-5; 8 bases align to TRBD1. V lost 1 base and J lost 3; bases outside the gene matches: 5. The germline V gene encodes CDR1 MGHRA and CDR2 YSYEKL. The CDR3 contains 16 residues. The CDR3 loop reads CASSQGAGGPNQPQHF. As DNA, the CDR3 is TGCGCCAGCAGCCAAGGGGCAGGGGGCCCCAATCAGCCCCAGCATTTT.

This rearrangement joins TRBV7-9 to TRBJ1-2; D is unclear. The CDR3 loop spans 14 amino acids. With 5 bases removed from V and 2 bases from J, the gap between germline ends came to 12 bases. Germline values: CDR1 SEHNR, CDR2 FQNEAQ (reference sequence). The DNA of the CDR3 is TGTGCCAGCAGCCCCCAACGTAGCAACTATGGCTACACCTTC. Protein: CASSPQRSNYGYTF.

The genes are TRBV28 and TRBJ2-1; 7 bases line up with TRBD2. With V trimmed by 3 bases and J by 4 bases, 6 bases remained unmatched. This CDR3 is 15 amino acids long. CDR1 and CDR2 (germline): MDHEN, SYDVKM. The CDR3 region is CASSFLASGYNEQFF. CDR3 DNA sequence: TGTGCCAGCAGTTTTCTGGCTAGCGGATACAATGAGCAGTTCTTC. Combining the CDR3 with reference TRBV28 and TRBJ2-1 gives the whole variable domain DVKVTQSSRYLVKRTGEKVFLECVQDMDHENMFWYRQDPGLGLRLIYFSYDVKMKEKGDIPEGYSVSREKKERFSLILESASTNQTSMYLCASSFLASGYNEQFFGPGTRLTVL.

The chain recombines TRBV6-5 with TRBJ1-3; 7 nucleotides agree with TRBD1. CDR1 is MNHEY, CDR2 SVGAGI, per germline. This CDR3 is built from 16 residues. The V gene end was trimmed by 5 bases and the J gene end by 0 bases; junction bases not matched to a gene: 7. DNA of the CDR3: TGTGCCAGCAGTAAACAGGGGAAAGGCTCTGGAAACACCATATATTTT. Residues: CASSKQGKGSGNTIYF.